A single T cell receptor beta chain is shown here with its context. Additional DNA sequences in this sample encode the identical CDR3. This sample is drawn from a study of shared clonotypes between healthy human individuals. All the donors were Caucasian adults who lived in Nashville, Tennessee. Replicate PCRs from sorted subsets contained around 200 ng DNA, which is 30,000 to 35,000 T cell genomes. TCRdb's table, derived via immunoSEQ multiplex PCR, lists solely in-frame clones and lacks some. The repertoire holds 2 million to 2.5 million clones, with about 92% as singletons. Germline V gene sequence: CDR1 MDHEN, CDR2 SYDVKM. Trimming took 8 bases from V and 4 from J, leaving 9 bases between them. This CDR3 is built from 11 residues.

The J gene is TRBJ2-7, the V gene TRBV28, with D possibly being TRBD1 or TRBD2 (5 bases each). Sequencing input: naive CD4+ T cells from PBMCs. Subset denoted: CD45RA+ positively selected. This TCR came from a man aged 18 to 29 in good health. Some clones in this sample may be carry-over from other donors' samples. CDR3 coding DNA: TGTGCCAGCCGCGAGGGGTACGAGCAGTACTTC. This gives the protein CASREGYEQYF.